This is a list of T cell receptor beta chains from one sample in a study of T cell responses to AZD1222 COVID-19 vaccine. The protocol was immunoSEQ multiplex PCR, while the TCRdb copy is restricted to in-frame clones and leaves out a portion. The sample carries approximately 150,000 clones, over 85% recorded once. Sample: peripheral blood, taken on day 0 of AZD1222 vaccination. The origin of the receptors is an adult in good health. CDR3s include the opening cysteine and the closing phenylalanine or tryptophan. Each record gives: clone size, CDR3 length, D gene, J gene, V gene, CDR3 protein, CDR3 DNA. A D gene is named only where the DNA matches it firmly. The listing skips clone size in some rows; elsewhere it reads once, few, many or a size class.

size: NA
length: 22
D: TRBD2
J: TRBJ2-2
V: TRBV3-1/TRBV3-2
CDR3: CASSQVLRFRSGGRKDTGELFF
DNA: TGTGCCAGCAGCCAAGTCTTAAGGTTTCGTTCCGGCGGGAGGAAAGACACCGGGGAGCTGTTTTTT

size: NA
length: 13
D: TRBD1
J: TRBJ2-7
V: TRBV11-3
CDR3: CASSLGQTYEQYF
DNA: TGTGCCAGCAGCTTGGGACAGACCTACGAGCAGTACTTC

size: NA
length: 15
D: TRBD1
J: TRBJ1-1
V: TRBV7-8
CDR3: CASSKTGVPPTEAFF
DNA: TGTGCCAGCAGTAAGACAGGGGTCCCCCCTACTGAAGCTTTCTTT

size: once
length: 12
D: NA
J: TRBJ2-1
V: TRBV7-2
CDR3: CASSYGTNEQFF
DNA: TGTGCCAGCAGCTACGGAACCAATGAGCAGTTCTTC

size: NA
length: 12
D: NA
J: TRBJ1-1
V: TRBV5-6
CDR3: CASSLIGTEAFF
DNA: TGTGCCAGCAGCTTAATTGGCACTGAAGCTTTCTTT

size: NA
length: 15
D: TRBD2
J: TRBJ2-7
V: TRBV28
CDR3: CASSRPKAGGSEQYF
DNA: TGTGCCAGCAGCCGCCCCAAGGCGGGAGGGTCCGAGCAGTACTTC

size: once
length: 15
D: NA
J: TRBJ1-4
V: TRBV18
CDR3: CASSPGTSTNEKLFF
DNA: TGTGCCAGCTCACCAGGGACCTCAACTAATGAAAAACTGTTTTTT

size: NA
length: 17
D: NA
J: TRBJ2-3
V: TRBV27
CDR3: CASSLSITGRYTDTQYF
DNA: TGTGCCAGCAGTTTATCGATAACAGGGAGGTACACAGATACGCAGTATTTT

size: NA
length: 15
D: NA
J: TRBJ1-2
V: TRBV3-1/TRBV3-2
CDR3: CASSQAAQAGTGYTF
DNA: TGTGCCAGCAGCCAAGCGGCCCAAGCAGGGACTGGCTACACCTTC

size: NA
length: 13
D: TRBD1
J: TRBJ2-7
V: TRBV12-3/TRBV12-4
CDR3: CASSYGTGREQYF
DNA: TGTGCCAGCAGTTATGGGACAGGGCGCGAGCAGTACTTC

size: NA
length: 16
D: TRBD1
J: TRBJ2-7
V: TRBV19
CDR3: CASSLTAGTGPYEQYF
DNA: TGTGCCAGTAGCCTCACCGCCGGGACAGGGCCCTACGAGCAGTACTTC

size: once
length: 15
D: TRBD2
J: TRBJ2-1
V: TRBV7-2
CDR3: CASSSTSGISHEQFF
DNA: TGTGCCAGCAGCTCGACTAGCGGGATCAGCCATGAGCAGTTCTTC

size: NA
length: 13
D: NA
J: TRBJ2-2
V: TRBV27
CDR3: CASSEYPPGELFF
DNA: TGTGCCAGCAGTGAATACCCGCCCGGGGAGCTGTTTTTT

size: NA
length: 16
D: TRBD2
J: TRBJ2-1
V: TRBV19
CDR3: CASSRGGLGSFNEQFF
DNA: TGTGCCAGTAGTCGCGGGGGACTAGGTTCCTTCAATGAGCAGTTCTTC

size: NA
length: 14
D: NA
J: TRBJ2-1
V: TRBV7-8
CDR3: CASSLVAGPNEQFF
DNA: TGTGCCAGCAGCTTAGTGGCAGGGCCCAATGAGCAGTTCTTC

size: NA
length: 15
D: NA
J: TRBJ1-1
V: TRBV15
CDR3: CATSRDWLMNTEAFF
DNA: TGTGCCACCAGCAGAGATTGGTTGATGAACACTGAAGCTTTCTTT